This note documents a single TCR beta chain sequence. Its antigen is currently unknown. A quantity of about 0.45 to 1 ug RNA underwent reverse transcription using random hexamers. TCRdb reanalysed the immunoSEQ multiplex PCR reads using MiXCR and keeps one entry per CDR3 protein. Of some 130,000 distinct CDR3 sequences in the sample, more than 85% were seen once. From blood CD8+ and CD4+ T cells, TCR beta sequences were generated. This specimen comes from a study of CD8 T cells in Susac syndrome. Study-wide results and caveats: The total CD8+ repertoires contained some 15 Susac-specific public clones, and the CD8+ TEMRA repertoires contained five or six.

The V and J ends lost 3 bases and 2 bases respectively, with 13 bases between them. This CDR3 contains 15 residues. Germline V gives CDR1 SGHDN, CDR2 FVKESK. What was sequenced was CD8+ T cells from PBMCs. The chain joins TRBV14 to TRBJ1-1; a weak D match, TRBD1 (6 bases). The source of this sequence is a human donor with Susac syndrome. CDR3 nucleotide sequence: TGTGCCAGCAGCCAGTTTGGGGGACACAACACTGAAGCTTTCTTT. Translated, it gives CASSQFGGHNTEAFF.